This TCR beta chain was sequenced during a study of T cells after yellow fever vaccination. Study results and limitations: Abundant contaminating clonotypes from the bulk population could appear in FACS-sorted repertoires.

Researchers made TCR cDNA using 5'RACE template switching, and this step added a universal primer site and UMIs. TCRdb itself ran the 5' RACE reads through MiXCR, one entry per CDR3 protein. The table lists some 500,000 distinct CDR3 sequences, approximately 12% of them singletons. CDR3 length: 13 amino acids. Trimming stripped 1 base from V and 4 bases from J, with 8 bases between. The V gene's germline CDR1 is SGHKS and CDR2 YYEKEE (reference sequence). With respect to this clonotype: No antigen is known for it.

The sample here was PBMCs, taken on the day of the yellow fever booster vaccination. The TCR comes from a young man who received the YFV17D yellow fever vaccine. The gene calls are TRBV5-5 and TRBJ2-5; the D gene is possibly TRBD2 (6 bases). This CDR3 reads CASSLWRGETQYF. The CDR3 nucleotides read TGTGCCAGCAGCTTGTGGAGGGGAGAGACCCAGTACTTC.